This T cell receptor beta chain was found in a study of T cell responses to AZD1222 COVID-19 vaccine. The table came from immunoSEQ multiplex PCR; TCRdb's copy has only in-frame clones and leaves some out. Of just under 80,000 clones in the sample, around 90% were seen once. Pooling covered second doses at about 4 or about 12 weeks. Germline V gene data show CDR1 as MDHEN and CDR2 as SYDVKM. Trimming shortened V by 5 bases and J by 0 bases, and 14 bases separated the two germline ends. The CDR3 is 17 amino acids. The sequence was obtained from an adult who received the AZD1222 COVID-19 vaccine. The material was peripheral blood, obtained 28 days after the second AZD1222 dose. The chain carries TRBV28 and TRBJ1-6; D may be TRBD1 (6 bases). CDR3 sequence reads: CASSLTGERSYNSPLHF. The CDR3 DNA follows: TGTGCCAGCAGTCTGACAGGAGAGCGCTCCTATAATTCACCCCTCCACTTT.